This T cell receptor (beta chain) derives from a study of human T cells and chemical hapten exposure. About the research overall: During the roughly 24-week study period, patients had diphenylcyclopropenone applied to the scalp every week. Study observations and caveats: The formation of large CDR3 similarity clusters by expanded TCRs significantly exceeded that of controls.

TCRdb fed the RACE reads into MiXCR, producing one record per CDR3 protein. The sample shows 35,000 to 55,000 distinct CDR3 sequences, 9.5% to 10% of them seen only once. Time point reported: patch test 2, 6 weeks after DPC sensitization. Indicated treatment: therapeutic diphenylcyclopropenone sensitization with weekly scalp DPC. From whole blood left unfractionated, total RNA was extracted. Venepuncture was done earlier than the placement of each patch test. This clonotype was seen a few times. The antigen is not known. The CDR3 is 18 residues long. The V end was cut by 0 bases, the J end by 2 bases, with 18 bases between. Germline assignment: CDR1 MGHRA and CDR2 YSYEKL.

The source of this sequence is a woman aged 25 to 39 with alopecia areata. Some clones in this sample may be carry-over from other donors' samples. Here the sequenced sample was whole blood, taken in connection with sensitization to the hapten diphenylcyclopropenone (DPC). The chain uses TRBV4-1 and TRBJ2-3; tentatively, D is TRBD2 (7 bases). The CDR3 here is CASSQDVVSGGPTDTQYF. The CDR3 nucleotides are TGCGCCAGCAGCCAAGATGTCGTGTCCGGGGGGCCCACAGATACGCAGTATTTT.